Listed here are 14 T cell receptor beta chains from one sample, sequenced in a study of Ad26.COV2.S vaccination and SARS-CoV-2 variants. The table came from immunoSEQ multiplex PCR; TCRdb's copy has only in-frame clones and leaves some out. The sample includes 300,000 to 450,000 clones, about 85% of them seen just once. Treatment in this sample: some 20 received Ad26.COV2.S at low or high dose, single or two shots; 5 received placebo; per-sample allocation not given. Sampling was done on day 63 after the first vaccine or placebo injection. The starting material was peripheral blood, obtained in a trial of Ad26.COV2.S vaccine versus placebo. The receptors here all came from a person aged 18-65 years who received the Ad26.COV2.S COVID-19 vaccine or a placebo.

This sequence joins TRBV29-1 and TRBJ2-1; D tentatively fits TRBD1 or TRBD2 (6 bases each). V was pared by 4 bases and J by 7 bases, with 14 bases between. The CDR3 sequence is 13 residues long. Germline V lookup: CDR1 SQVTM, CDR2 ANQGSEA. CDR3 DNA: TGCAGCGTTGCGGCAGGGGCGGGGAATGAGCAGTTCTTC. Residues: CSVAAGAGNEQFF.

This sequence joins TRBV7-6 and TRBJ2-5, with 12 bases lining up with TRBD2. Germline trimming cut 5 bases from V and 4 bases from J; bases unmatched to any gene: 8. This CDR3 is 16 amino acids long. Germline values: CDR1 SGHVS, CDR2 FNYEAQ. In nucleotides, the CDR3 is TGTGCCAGCAGCATTACTAGCGGGGGGAAATCAGAGACCCAGTACTTC. Translation: CASSITSGGKSETQYF.

The chain is built from TRBV7-9 and TRBJ2-1; D is unclear. CDR1 and CDR2 from the germline V gene are SEHNR and FQNEAQ (reference sequence). V lost 2 bases to trimming and J lost 6 bases, with 5 bases between them. The CDR3 contains 12 residues. The CDR3 DNA reads as TGTGCCAGCAGCTTAACGGGCAATGAGCAGTTCTTC. It is translated as CASSLTGNEQFF.

The chain combines TRBV4-1 with TRBJ2-7; TRBD1 agrees at 8 bases. The V gene's germline CDR1 is MGHRA and CDR2 YSYEKL. The length of the CDR3 is 14 residues. Trimming took 3 bases from V and 2 from J; bases not matched to a gene: 3. CDR3 region: CASSHGTGPYEQYF. In DNA, the CDR3 is TGCGCCAGCAGCCATGGGACAGGACCCTACGAGCAGTACTTC.

This sequence joins TRBV3-1 (or the pseudogene TRBV3-2) and TRBJ2-7; no reliable D call. CDR3 length: 14 residues. Per germline, CDR1 LGHDT and CDR2 YNNKEL (reference sequence). The V end was cut by 1 base, the J end by 0 bases, with 7 bases between. CDR3 sequence (DNA): TGTGCCAGCAGCCAAGGCGGAAACTCCTACGAGCAGTACTTC. Translated, it gives CASSQGGNSYEQYF.

The V gene is TRBV24-1, the J gene TRBJ2-3; 8 nucleotides match TRBD1. V lost 2 bases, J lost 7 bases, and 19 bases stayed unmatched. In germline, CDR1 is KGHDR, CDR2 SFDVKD. CDR3 length: 19 residues. The CDR3 DNA follows: TGTGCCACCAGTGATTCCGAAACCAACCGGGACAGGATTTCAAATACGCAGTATTTT. Residues: CATSDSETNRDRISNTQYF.

This rearrangement joins TRBV7-2 to TRBJ1-6; 7 bases are shared with TRBD1. The CDR3 is 15 residues long. Losses at the gene ends were 2 bases for V and 5 bases for J; bases not matched to a gene: 3. CDR1 and CDR2 (germline): SGHTA, FQGNSA. CDR3 sequence: CASSLRDRNNSPLHF. DNA of the CDR3: TGTGCCAGCAGCTTAAGGGACAGAAATAATTCACCCCTCCACTTT.

The chain uses TRBV19 and TRBJ2-2; 8 nucleotides line up with TRBD1. J gave up 1 base and V 1 base, and 2 bases lay outside the gene matches. This CDR3 region has 16 residues. CDR1 LNHDA and CDR2 SQIVND come from the germline V gene (reference sequence). The CDR3 sequence: CASSIGQGMNTGELFF. The CDR3 DNA sequence: TGTGCCAGTAGTATAGGACAGGGGATGAACACCGGGGAGCTGTTTTTT.

The chain is built from TRBV18 and TRBJ1-3; 8 positions agree with TRBD1. The CDR3 contains 18 residues. J was trimmed by 0 bases and V by 1 base; bases with no gene match: 8. Germline values: CDR1 KGHSH, CDR2 LQKENI. The CDR3 region has the DNA TGTGCCAGCTCACCACAAGGACAGGGCGACAGCTCTGGAAACACCATATATTTT. Its translation: CASSPQGQGDSSGNTIYF.

This sequence joins TRBV30 and TRBJ1-1, with 10 bases fitting TRBD1. CDR1 GTSNPN and CDR2 SVGIG come from the germline V gene (reference sequence). The CDR3 covers 12 residues. Trimming took 8 bases from V and 0 from J; bases not matched to a gene: 0. The CDR3 loop reads CAGTGVNTEAFF. CDR3 nucleotide sequence: TGTGCCGGGACAGGGGTGAACACTGAAGCTTTCTTT.

The chain joins TRBV2 to TRBJ2-5; 13 bases are shared with TRBD2. CDR3 length: 15 residues. Germline CDR1 SNHLY, CDR2 FYNNEI. V shed 8 bases and J 0 bases; nucleotides not matched to a gene: 3. CDR3 residues: CASGLAGANQETQYF. Written as DNA, the CDR3 is TGTGCCAGCGGACTAGCGGGGGCCAACCAAGAGACCCAGTACTTC.

The rearrangement links TRBV11-3 to TRBJ2-2; TRBD1 agrees at 8 bases. This CDR3 contains 14 residues. The V gene end was trimmed by 5 bases and the J gene end by 6 bases; junction bases not matched to a gene: 5. Germline values: CDR1 SGHNT, CDR2 YENEEA. Here the CDR3 reads CASSEQGVAGELFF. The CDR3 DNA reads TGTGCCAGCAGCGAACAGGGGGTCGCCGGGGAGCTGTTTTTT.

V and J are TRBV4-3 and TRBJ2-1; 7 bases fit TRBD1. Germline V gene sequence: CDR1 LGHNA, CDR2 YSLEER. This CDR3 is built from 18 residues. Trimming took 0 bases from V and 0 from J; bases not matched to a gene: 8. The CDR3 DNA reads TGCGCCAGCAGCCAAGATCACAGGGGTGTAAACTCCTACAATGAGCAGTTCTTC. This codes for CASSQDHRGVNSYNEQFF.

The chain links TRBV5-1 to TRBJ1-2; D unresolved. The CDR3 spans 14 residues. Trimming cost V 4 bases and J 2 bases, with 12 bases left between them. Germline CDR1 SGHRS, CDR2 YFSETQ. Written as DNA, the CDR3 is TGCGCCAGCAGCGTTCGGGGAGGCAACTATGGCTACACCTTC. Its protein is CASSVRGGNYGYTF. Full variable domain (rest looked up from reference TRBV5-1 and TRBJ1-2): KAGVTQTPRYLIKTRGQQVTLSCSPISGHRSVSWYQQTPGQGLQFLFEYFSETQRNKGNFPGRFSGRQFSNSRSEMNVSTLELGDSALYLCASSVRGGNYGYTFGSGTRLTVV.